A single sample gave rise to the 21 T cell receptor beta chains below, sequenced in a study of cytotoxic CD8 clonotypes in ibrutinib-treated CLL. Generated by immunoSEQ multiplex PCR, the TCRdb table keeps only in-frame clones and is missing some. The sample yields roughly 17,000 clones, approximately 61% seen once. The material was PBMCs, obtained after 12 months of ibrutinib treatment. The receptor set was obtained from a human donor with chronic lymphocytic leukemia.

There are a few counts of this clone. Relative to the germline gene, one junction end is altered; a read error may explain this. The V gene is TRBV6-5, the J gene TRBJ1-2; maybe TRBD1 (5 bases). This CDR3 comprises 16 residues. Germline CDR1 reads MNHEY; CDR2 reads SVGAGI. Here the CDR3 reads CASTYGLVGAEGGYTF. CDR3 coding DNA: TGTGCCAGCACTTACGGTCTCGTAGGGGCCGAGGGTGGCTACACCTTC.

The rearrangement joins TRBV4-1 to TRBJ1-4; D gene unclear. The CDR3 length is 18 residues. V dropped 1 base and J dropped 0 bases, with 15 bases sitting between them. CDR1 and CDR2 (germline): MGHRA, YSYEKL. CDR3 sequence: CASSQVMQDEATNEKLFF. In DNA, the CDR3 is TGCGCCAGCAGCCAAGTCATGCAGGACGAAGCAACTAATGAAAAACTGTTTTTT.

The chain employs TRBV29-1 and TRBJ2-1; either TRBD1 or TRBD2 may fit D (5 bases each). The CDR3 runs 13 residues. Germline CDR1 is SQVTM and CDR2 is ANQGSEA. Trimming left V 1 base short and J 4 bases short, with 8 bases between. The CDR3 reads CSVEGDPYNEQFF. CDR3 sequence (DNA): TGCAGCGTTGAAGGGGACCCTTACAATGAGCAGTTCTTC.

This chain links TRBV11-3 with TRBJ1-2; D is undetermined. CDR1 and CDR2 (germline): SGHNT, YENEEA. CDR3 length: 14 residues. The V and J ends lost 3 bases and 5 bases respectively, with 13 bases between them. CDR3 loop: CASSLRLGSYGYTF. The CDR3 DNA reads TGTGCCAGCAGCTTGCGTCTGGGGAGTTATGGCTACACCTTC. Filled out from reference TRBV11-3 and TRBJ1-2, the complete variable domain reads EAGVVQSPRYKIIEKKQPVAFWCNPISGHNTLYWYLQNLGQGPELLIRYENEEAVDDSQLPKDRFSAERLKGVDSTLKIQPAELGDSAVYLCASSLRLGSYGYTFGSGTRLTVV.

The gene calls are TRBV28 and TRBJ2-5; TRBD2 might be the D (5 bases). The germline gives CDR1 MDHEN, CDR2 SYDVKM. The V end lost 3 bases, the J end lost 0 bases, and 11 bases lay between the germline ends. The CDR3 length is 15 residues. In nucleotides, the CDR3 is TGTGCCAGCAGTTTCGCAGGACTGTACCAAGAGACCCAGTACTTC. Translation gives CASSFAGLYQETQYF.

This clone was seen more than once but under ten times. The V gene is TRBV29-1, the J gene TRBJ1-2, with TRBD1 identical over 8 bases. Trimming cost V 5 bases and J 6 bases; bases outside gene matches: 8. CDR3 size: 13 residues. Germline V lookup: CDR1 SQVTM, CDR2 ANQGSEA. CDR3 amino acids: CSVNTGGTHGYTF. CDR3 coding DNA: TGCAGCGTTAATACAGGGGGTACTCATGGCTACACCTTC.

The V call is TRBV2, the J call TRBJ1-2, with TRBD1 identical over 7 bases. CDR1 and CDR2 from the germline V gene are SNHLY and FYNNEI. Losses at the gene ends were 6 bases for V and 4 bases for J; bases not matched to a gene: 8. CDR3 length: 14 amino acids. In nucleotides, the CDR3 is TGTGCCAGCAGACCGACAGGGAAAGGCTATGGCTACACCTTC. Translating gives CASRPTGKGYGYTF.

The V and J genes are TRBV28 and TRBJ2-1; the D is unclear. V gave up 5 bases and J gave up 10 bases, with 6 bases separating them. The CDR3 spans 10 residues. The V gene's germline CDR1 is MDHEN and CDR2 SYDVKM. CDR3 DNA: TGTGCCAGCAGTAAAAGAGAGCAGTTCTTC. Protein product: CASSKREQFF.

This clone was seen a few times. The chain combines TRBV11-3 with TRBJ2-3, with TRBD2 matching over 7 bases. Germline-derived CDR1 and CDR2 are SGHNT and YENEEA. This CDR3 comprises 15 residues. The V gene end was trimmed by 1 base and the J gene end by 7 bases; junction bases not matched to a gene: 8. This CDR3 is CASSLVAGEVYTQYF. DNA of the CDR3: TGTGCCAGCAGCTTAGTTGCGGGGGAGGTGTATACGCAGTATTTT. The full variable domain, completed using reference TRBV11-3 and TRBJ2-3, is EAGVVQSPRYKIIEKKQPVAFWCNPISGHNTLYWYLQNLGQGPELLIRYENEEAVDDSQLPKDRFSAERLKGVDSTLKIQPAELGDSAVYLCASSLVAGEVYTQYFGPGTRLTVL.

This chain links TRBV29-1 with TRBJ1-5; D is unclear. V dropped 4 bases and J dropped 2 bases, with 6 bases sitting between them. The CDR3 covers 12 residues. Germline V gene lookup returns CDR1 SQVTM and CDR2 ANQGSEA. Here the CDR3 DNA reads TGCAGCGTTGGGATGGGCAATCAGCCCCAGCATTTT. Its translation is CSVGMGNQPQHF.

This clone is classed as medium-sized. A read error may account for a junction end that differs from germline. This chain connects TRBV6-1 to TRBJ2-7; D is possibly TRBD1 (6 bases). The CDR3 is 15 amino acids. Germline loops: CDR1 MNHNS, CDR2 SASEGT. The CDR3 sequence is CASREGQPFTYEQYF. In DNA, the CDR3 is TGTGCCAGCAGGGAAGGACAGCCGTTCACCTACGAGCAGTACTTC.

This clone was counted between two and nine times. This chain links TRBV11-3 with TRBJ1-1; tentative D call: TRBD1 (5 bases). The V and J ends lost 0 bases and 4 bases respectively, with 9 bases between them. Germline V gene sequence: CDR1 SGHNT, CDR2 YENEEA. The CDR3 extends over 14 amino acids. CDR3 sequence reads: CASSLDAGSTEAFF. The CDR3 DNA sequence: TGTGCCAGCAGCTTAGATGCAGGGAGCACTGAAGCTTTCTTT.

The CDR3 bases are TGTGCCTGGAGTCCCCAGGGATACAATGAGCAGTTCTTC. This gives the protein CAWSPQGYNEQFF. This rearrangement joins TRBV30 to TRBJ2-1; D possibly corresponds to TRBD1 (5 bases). This CDR3 spans 13 amino acids. Germline V gene sequence: CDR1 GTSNPN, CDR2 SVGIG (reference sequence). Between the trimmed V and J ends, which lost 2 bases and 4 bases, there was a span of 9 bases.

In DNA, the CDR3 is TGTGCCAGCAGTTTTATGACAGGGGGCGGTTTCTATGGCTACACCTTC. It codes for CASSFMTGGGFYGYTF. The V and J genes are TRBV27 and TRBJ1-2; 10 nucleotides agree with TRBD1. CDR1 is MNHEY and CDR2 is SMNVEV in the germline V gene (reference sequence). The V segment lost 3 bases and the J segment 4 bases; nucleotides outside the gene matches: 8. There are 16 residues in the CDR3.

This chain links TRBV6-5 with TRBJ2-5; the D gene could be TRBD1 or TRBD2 (6 bases each). CDR1 and CDR2 (germline): MNHEY, SVGAGI. V lost 6 bases, J lost 5 bases, and 19 bases lay in between. The CDR3 has 15 amino acids. CDR3 bases: TGTGCCAGCAGAAAATCGGGACAAGGAGGGGAGACCCAGTACTTC. It codes for CASRKSGQGGETQYF.

The chain couples TRBV6-5 to TRBJ1-5, with a tentative D call TRBD1 (5 bases). Between the trimmed V and J ends, which lost 4 bases and 5 bases, there was a span of 15 bases. Germline V gene lookup returns CDR1 MNHEY and CDR2 SVGAGI. The CDR3 sequence is 15 residues long. In nucleotides, the CDR3 is TGTGCCAGCAGTTCCTTCCAGGGAGGGGATCAGCCCCAGCATTTT. Translation gives CASSSFQGGDQPQHF.

This clone has only a few counts. This sequence joins TRBV28 and TRBJ2-7; D is ambiguous. The V end lost 4 bases, the J end lost 3 bases, and 4 bases lay between the germline ends. The CDR3 sequence is 11 residues long. Germline loops: CDR1 MDHEN, CDR2 SYDVKM. CDR3 sequence reads: CASSSNYEQYF. The CDR3 region has the DNA TGTGCCAGCAGTTCTAACTACGAGCAGTACTTC.

This clone was counted a few times. The rearrangement links TRBV11-1 to TRBJ2-3, with a possible D match to TRBD2 (6 bases). Trimming removed 6 bases at V and 3 bases at J, with 16 bases between. From germline, CDR1 is SGHAT and CDR2 FQDESV (reference sequence). The CDR3 is 15 residues long. CDR3 residues: CASSFLGSGTDTQYF. CDR3 sequence (DNA): TGTGCCAGCAGTTTCCTCGGGAGTGGGACAGATACGCAGTATTTT.

CDR3 bases: TGTGCCAGCATGGGGACAGGGGGGGCAACTAATGAAAAACTGTTTTTT. It yields the protein CASMGTGGATNEKLFF. The chain carries TRBV6-8 and TRBJ1-4; the match to TRBD1 covers 11 bases. V dropped 7 bases and J dropped 0; count of bases not matched to a gene: 4. CDR3 size: 16 residues. CDR1 and CDR2 from the germline V gene are MNHGY and SAAAGT.

The J gene is TRBJ2-1, the V gene TRBV19; 10 nucleotides match TRBD2. Looked up from germline, CDR1 is LNHDA and CDR2 is SQIVND (reference sequence). This CDR3 is built from 15 residues. Trimming cost V 9 bases and J 0 bases; bases outside gene matches: 5. Here the CDR3 reads CASPAGGISYNEQFF. In nucleotides, the CDR3 is TGTGCCAGCCCAGCGGGAGGGATCTCCTACAATGAGCAGTTCTTC.

V is TRBV7-3 and J is TRBJ1-1; D is unclear. This CDR3 is built from 15 residues. Trimming removed 1 base at V and 4 bases at J, with 13 bases between. CDR1 SGHTA and CDR2 FQGTGA come from the germline V gene. CDR3 sequence (DNA): TGTGCCAGCAGCTTAAATCTGGGTGGAATCACTGAAGCTTTCTTT. Its protein is CASSLNLGGITEAFF.